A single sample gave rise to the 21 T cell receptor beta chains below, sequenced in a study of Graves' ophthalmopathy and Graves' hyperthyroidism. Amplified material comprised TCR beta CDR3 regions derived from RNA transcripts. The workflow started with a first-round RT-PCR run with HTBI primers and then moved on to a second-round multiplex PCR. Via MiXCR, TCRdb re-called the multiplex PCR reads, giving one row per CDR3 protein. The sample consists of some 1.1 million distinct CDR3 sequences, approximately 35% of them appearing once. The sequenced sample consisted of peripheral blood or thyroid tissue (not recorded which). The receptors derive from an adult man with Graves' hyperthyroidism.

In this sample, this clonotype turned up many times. The CDR3 nucleotides read TGCAGTGCTCGATCAGACAGCGGAAACACTGAAGCTTTCTTT. It translates to CSARSDSGNTEAFF. The rearrangement links TRBV20-1 to TRBJ1-1; a possible D gene is TRBD1 (5 bases). This CDR3 spans 14 amino acids. V dropped 5 bases and J dropped 2 bases, with 15 bases sitting between them. In germline, CDR1 is DFQATT, CDR2 SNEGSKA (reference sequence).

The CDR3, as DNA: TGTGCCATCGGCCGACTAGCTTCGATCGACGAGCAGTACTTC. Translated: CAIGRLASIDEQYF. This chain joins TRBV7-3 and TRBJ2-7; 7 bases are a match to TRBD2. This CDR3 is built from 14 residues. Germline CDR1 SGHTA, CDR2 FQGTGA. Losses at the gene ends were 10 bases for V and 5 bases for J; bases not matched to a gene: 14.

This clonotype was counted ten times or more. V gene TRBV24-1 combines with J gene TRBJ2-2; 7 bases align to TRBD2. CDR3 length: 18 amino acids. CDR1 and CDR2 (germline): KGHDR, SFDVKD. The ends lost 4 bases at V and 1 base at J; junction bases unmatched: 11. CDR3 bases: TGTGCCACCAGTGACCGCAAAACTAGCGCCCTGAACACCGGGGAGCTGTTTTTT. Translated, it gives CATSDRKTSALNTGELFF.

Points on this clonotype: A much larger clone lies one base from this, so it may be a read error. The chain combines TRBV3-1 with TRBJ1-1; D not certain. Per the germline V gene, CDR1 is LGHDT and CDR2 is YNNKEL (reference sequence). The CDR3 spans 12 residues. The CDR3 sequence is CASSPGNAEAFF. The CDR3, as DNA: TGTGCCAGCAGCCCCGGGAACGCTGAAGCTTTCTTT.

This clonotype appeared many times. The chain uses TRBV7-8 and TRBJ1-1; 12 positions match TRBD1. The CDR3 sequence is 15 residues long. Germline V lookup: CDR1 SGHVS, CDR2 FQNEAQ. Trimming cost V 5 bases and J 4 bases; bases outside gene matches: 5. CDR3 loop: CASSRGQGAVTEAFF. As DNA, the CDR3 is TGTGCCAGCAGCCGGGGACAGGGGGCTGTCACTGAAGCTTTCTTT.

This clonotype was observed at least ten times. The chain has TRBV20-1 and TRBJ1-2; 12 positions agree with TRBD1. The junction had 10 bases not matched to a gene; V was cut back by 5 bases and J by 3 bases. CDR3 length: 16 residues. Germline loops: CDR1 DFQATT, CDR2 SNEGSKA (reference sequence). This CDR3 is CSAARPGQGADYGYTF. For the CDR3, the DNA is TGCAGTGCTGCCCGACCGGGACAGGGGGCGGACTATGGCTACACCTTC.

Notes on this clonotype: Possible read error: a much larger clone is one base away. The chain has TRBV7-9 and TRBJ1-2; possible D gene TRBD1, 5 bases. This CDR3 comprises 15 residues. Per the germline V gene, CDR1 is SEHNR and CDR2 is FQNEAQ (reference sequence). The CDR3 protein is CAGSSFGTANYGYTF. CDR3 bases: TGTGCCGGCAGCTCGTTCGGGACGGCCAACTATGGCTACACCTTC.

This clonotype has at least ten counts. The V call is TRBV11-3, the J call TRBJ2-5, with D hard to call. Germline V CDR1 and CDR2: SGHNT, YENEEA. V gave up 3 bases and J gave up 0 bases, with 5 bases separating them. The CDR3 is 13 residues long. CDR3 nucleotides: TGTGCCAGCAGCTTCTCGTACCAAGAGACCCAGTACTTC. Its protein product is CASSFSYQETQYF.

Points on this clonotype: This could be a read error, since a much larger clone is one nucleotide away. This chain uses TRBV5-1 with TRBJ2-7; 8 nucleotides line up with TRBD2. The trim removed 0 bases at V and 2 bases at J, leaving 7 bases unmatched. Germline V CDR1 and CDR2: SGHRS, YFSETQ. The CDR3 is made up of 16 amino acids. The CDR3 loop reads CASSLAGGTLAYEQYF. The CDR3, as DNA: TGCGCCAGCAGCTTGGCGGGGGGGACACTAGCCTACGAGCAGTACTTC.

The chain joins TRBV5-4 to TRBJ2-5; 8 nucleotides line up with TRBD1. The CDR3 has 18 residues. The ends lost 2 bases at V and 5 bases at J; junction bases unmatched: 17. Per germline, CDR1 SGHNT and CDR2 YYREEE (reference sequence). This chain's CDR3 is CASSLGQGTGELVETQYF. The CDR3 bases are TGTGCCAGCAGCTTAGGACAGGGAACCGGGGAGCTGGTGGAGACCCAGTACTTC.

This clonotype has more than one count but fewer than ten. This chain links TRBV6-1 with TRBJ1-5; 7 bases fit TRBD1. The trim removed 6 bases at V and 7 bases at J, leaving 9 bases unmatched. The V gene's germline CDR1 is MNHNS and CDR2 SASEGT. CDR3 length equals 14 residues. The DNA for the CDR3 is TGTGCCAGCAGACCTACAGGGGTCCCCCAGCCCCAGCATTTT. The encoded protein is CASRPTGVPQPQHF.

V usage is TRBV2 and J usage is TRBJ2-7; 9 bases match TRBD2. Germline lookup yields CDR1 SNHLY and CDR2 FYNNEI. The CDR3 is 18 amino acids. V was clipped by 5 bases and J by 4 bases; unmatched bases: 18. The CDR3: CASSLRSGGPARRYEQYF. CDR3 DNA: TGTGCCAGCAGTTTACGTAGCGGGGGACCAGCGAGGCGATACGAGCAGTACTTC.

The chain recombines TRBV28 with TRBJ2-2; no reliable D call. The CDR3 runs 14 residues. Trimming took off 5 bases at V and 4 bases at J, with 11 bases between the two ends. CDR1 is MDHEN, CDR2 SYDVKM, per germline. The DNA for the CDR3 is TGTGCCAGCAGTCCCATTTCGCGCACCGGGGAGCTGTTTTTT. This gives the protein CASSPISRTGELFF.

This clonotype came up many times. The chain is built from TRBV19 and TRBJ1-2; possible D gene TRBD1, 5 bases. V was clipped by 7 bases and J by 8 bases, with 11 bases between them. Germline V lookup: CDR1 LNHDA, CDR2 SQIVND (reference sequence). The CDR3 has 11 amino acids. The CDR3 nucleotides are TGTGCCAGTAAGGGACGGAGGGGCTACACCTTC. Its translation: CASKGRRGYTF.

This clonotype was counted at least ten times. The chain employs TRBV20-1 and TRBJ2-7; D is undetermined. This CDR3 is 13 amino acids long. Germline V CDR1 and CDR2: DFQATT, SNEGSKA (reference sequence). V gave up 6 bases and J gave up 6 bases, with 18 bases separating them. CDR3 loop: CSALRPGLSEQYF. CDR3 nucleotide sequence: TGCAGTGCCCTTCGACCAGGCCTGAGCGAGCAGTACTTC.

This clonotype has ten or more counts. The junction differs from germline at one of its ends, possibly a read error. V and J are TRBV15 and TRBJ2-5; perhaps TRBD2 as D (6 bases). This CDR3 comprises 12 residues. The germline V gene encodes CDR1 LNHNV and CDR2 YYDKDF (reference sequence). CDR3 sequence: CAASRDDGGQYF. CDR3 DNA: TGTGCCGCCAGCAGAGACGACGGGGGCCAGTACTTC.

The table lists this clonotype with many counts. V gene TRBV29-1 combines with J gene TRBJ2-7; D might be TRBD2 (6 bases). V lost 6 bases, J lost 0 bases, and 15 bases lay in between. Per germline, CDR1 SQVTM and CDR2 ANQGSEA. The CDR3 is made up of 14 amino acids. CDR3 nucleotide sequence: TGCAGCGTCCGAGGGCCCGGGAGCTCCTACGAGCAGTACTTC. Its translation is CSVRGPGSSYEQYF.

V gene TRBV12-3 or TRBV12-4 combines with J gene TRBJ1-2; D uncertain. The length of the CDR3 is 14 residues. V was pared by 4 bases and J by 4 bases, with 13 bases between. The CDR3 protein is CASSYTTQSYGYTF. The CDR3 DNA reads TGTGCCAGCAGTTACACCACCCAGTCCTATGGCTACACCTTC.

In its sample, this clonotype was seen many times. The chain's CDR3 is CASSQGRLQETQYF. In nucleotides, the CDR3 is TGCGCCAGCAGCCAAGGACGCCTCCAAGAGACCCAGTACTTC. This chain uses TRBV4-3 with TRBJ2-5; D ambiguous. The germline gives CDR1 LGHNA, CDR2 YSLEER. The ends were cut back, 1 base at V and 1 base at J, with 7 bases in the middle. The CDR3 covers 14 residues.

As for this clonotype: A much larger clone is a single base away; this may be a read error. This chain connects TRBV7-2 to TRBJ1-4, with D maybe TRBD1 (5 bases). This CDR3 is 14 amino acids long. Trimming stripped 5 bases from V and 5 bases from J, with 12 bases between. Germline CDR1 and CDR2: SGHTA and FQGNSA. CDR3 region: CASSITGQNEKLFF. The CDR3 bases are TGTGCCAGCAGCATAACAGGACAAAATGAAAAACTGTTTTTT.

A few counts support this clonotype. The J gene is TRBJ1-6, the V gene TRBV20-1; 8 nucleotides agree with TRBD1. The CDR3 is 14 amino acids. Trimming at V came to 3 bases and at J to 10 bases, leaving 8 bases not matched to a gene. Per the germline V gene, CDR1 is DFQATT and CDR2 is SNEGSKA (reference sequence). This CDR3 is CSASFGQGRSPLHF. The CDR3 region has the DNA TGCAGTGCTAGTTTCGGACAGGGACGCTCACCCCTCCACTTT.